This entry lists 19 T cell receptor beta chains sequenced from one sample in a study of glioma-infiltrating T cells after dendritic cell vaccination. Using immunoSEQ multiplex PCR, the repertoire was profiled, and TCRdb retains in-frame clones only, with some absent. The repertoire has about 82,000 clones, about 87% of them found once; the top ten carry roughly 3.2%. The source material was blood, sampled before dendritic cell vaccination. Receptors originate from a human donor with glioblastoma.

This chain links TRBV5-1 with TRBJ2-3; 7 nucleotides line up with TRBD1. V trimming: 3 bases; J trimming: 5 bases; junction bases outside the gene matches: 15. Germline V CDR1 and CDR2: SGHRS, YFSETQ. This CDR3 comprises 17 residues. CDR3 in amino acids: CASSSPRERQGIDTQYF. CDR3 DNA sequence: TGCGCCAGCAGCTCCCCAAGGGAAAGACAGGGCATAGATACGCAGTATTTT.

As for this clone: Other nucleotide sequences from this sample produce the same CDR3. V gene TRBV9 combines with J gene TRBJ1-4, with D hard to call. With 0 bases removed from V and 5 bases from J, the gap between germline ends came to 8 bases. Germline V lookup: CDR1 SGDLS, CDR2 YYNGEE. The CDR3 totals 14 residues. CDR3 in amino acids: CASSVGQTNEKLFF. The CDR3, as DNA: TGTGCCAGCAGCGTAGGCCAGACAAATGAAAAACTGTTTTTT.

The chain carries TRBV7-9 and TRBJ2-1; 10 bases map to TRBD2. Losses at the gene ends were 1 base for V and 8 bases for J; bases not matched to a gene: 14. CDR1 is SEHNR, CDR2 FQNEAQ, per germline (reference sequence). The CDR3 sequence is 18 residues long. The CDR3 region has the DNA TGTGCCAGCAGCTTAGACCCGGGGTTAGCGGGAGGCAAGGATGAGCAGTTCTTC. Protein: CASSLDPGLAGGKDEQFF.

The table lists this clone with a few counts. The chain employs TRBV5-6 and TRBJ2-4; 9 positions agree with TRBD1. The CDR3 spans 16 residues. Looked up from germline, CDR1 is SGHDT and CDR2 is YYEEEE. V gave up 4 bases and J gave up 6 bases; unmatched junction bases: 11. The CDR3 reads CASSTIPGTGRNIQYF. The CDR3 bases are TGTGCCAGCAGCACCATCCCCGGGACAGGGAGAAACATTCAGTACTTC.

The chain joins TRBV19 to TRBJ1-5; D might be TRBD1 (6 bases). CDR3 size: 14 residues. Deletions cut 3 bases from V and 6 bases from J, with 12 bases between. Germline values: CDR1 LNHDA, CDR2 SQIVND (reference sequence). As DNA, the CDR3 is TGTGCCAGTAGTATTAACAGGGTGAGTCAGCCCCAGCATTTT. As protein: CASSINRVSQPQHF.

This clone showed up just a few times. J is TRBJ1-1 and V is TRBV13; weak D call: TRBD1 (6 bases). The CDR3 runs 14 residues. V was pared by 3 bases and J by 1 base, with 9 bases between. Germline V gene sequence: CDR1 PRHDT, CDR2 FYEKMQ (reference sequence). CDR3 nucleotides: TGTGCCAGCAGCTTCGACAGGACGAACACTGAAGCTTTCTTT. Encoded protein: CASSFDRTNTEAFF.

The gene calls are TRBV11-1 and TRBJ2-7; D may be TRBD1 (5 bases). This CDR3 spans 14 amino acids. Per germline, CDR1 SGHAT and CDR2 FQDESV (reference sequence). The V end was cut by 5 bases, the J end by 5 bases, with 16 bases between. The CDR3: CASSPSLGRNEQYF. The CDR3 region has the DNA TGTGCCAGCAGCCCATCCCTGGGGCGAAACGAGCAGTACTTC.

The gene calls are TRBV19 and TRBJ2-1, with D unresolved. Germline V lookup: CDR1 LNHDA, CDR2 SQIVND (reference sequence). The V end lost 7 bases, the J end lost 7 bases, and 20 bases lay between the germline ends. The CDR3 loop spans 15 amino acids. DNA for the CDR3: TGTGCCAGTATGGAGTCCAGCAGTGCTCGTAATGAGCAGTTCTTC. Its protein product is CASMESSSARNEQFF.

The rearrangement joins TRBV19 to TRBJ1-1; 7 bases align to TRBD1. The CDR3 length is 12 residues. Per the germline V gene, CDR1 is LNHDA and CDR2 is SQIVND (reference sequence). Losses at the gene ends were 6 bases for V and 11 bases for J; bases not matched to a gene: 9. In DNA form, the CDR3 reads TGTGCCAGTAGCGGCAGGACAGGCCGGGCTTTCTTT. It is translated as CASSGRTGRAFF. Full variable domain (rest looked up from reference TRBV19 and TRBJ1-1): DGGITQSPKYLFRKEGQNVTLSCEQNLNHDAMYWYRQDPGQGLRLIYYSQIVNDFQKGDIAEGYSVSREKKESFPLTVTSAQKNPTAFYLCASSGRTGRAFFGQGTRLTVV.

The rearrangement links TRBV5-1 to TRBJ1-4; maybe TRBD1 (5 bases). The germline V gene encodes CDR1 SGHRS and CDR2 YFSETQ. V lost 1 base and J lost 6, with 10 bases in between. This CDR3 has 14 amino acids. In nucleotides, the CDR3 is TGCGCCAGCAGCTTGAAGGGGCAGGATGAAAAACTGTTTTTT. Its translation: CASSLKGQDEKLFF.

V gene TRBV10-1 combines with J gene TRBJ2-1; D may be TRBD2 (7 bases). Germline CDR1 reads WNHNN; CDR2 reads SYGVQD (reference sequence). V shed 5 bases and J shed 5 bases, with 16 bases lying between them. This CDR3 region has 15 residues. In DNA, the CDR3 is TGCGCCAGCAGTAGGGGGGGGTCCGGGGACAATGAGCAGTTCTTC. Amino acid sequence: CASSRGGSGDNEQFF.

The V and J genes are TRBV30 and TRBJ2-7; D remains ambiguous. The CDR3 consists of 12 residues. Germline CDR1 and CDR2: GTSNPN and SVGIG (reference sequence). Deletions cut 0 bases from V and 4 bases from J, with 7 bases between. The CDR3 is CAWSVLAYEQYF. As DNA, the CDR3 is TGTGCCTGGAGTGTACTCGCTTACGAGCAGTACTTC. Using reference TRBV30 and TRBJ2-7 for the parts outside the CDR3, the full variable domain is SQTIHQWPATLVQPVGSPLSLECTVEGTSNPNLYWYRQAAGRGLQLLFYSVGIGQISSEVPQNLSASRPQDRQFILSSKKLLLSDSGFYLCAWSVLAYEQYFGPGTRLTVT.

The genes are TRBV5-6 and TRBJ1-5; the match to TRBD1 covers 7 bases. This CDR3 region has 15 residues. The V and J ends lost 2 bases and 2 bases, in that order; junction bases with no gene match: 4. Germline V gene lookup returns CDR1 SGHDT and CDR2 YYEEEE. The CDR3 region has the DNA TGTGCCAGCAGCTTCTACAGGGGCGGCAATCAGCCCCAGCATTTT. As protein: CASSFYRGGNQPQHF.

V usage is TRBV7-8 and J usage is TRBJ1-1, with TRBD1 identical over 8 bases. V gave up 6 bases and J gave up 1 base; unmatched junction bases: 4. The CDR3 has 14 amino acids. Germline V gene lookup returns CDR1 SGHVS and CDR2 FQNEAQ. The CDR3 coding sequence is TGTGCCAGCAGTACTGACAGGGGGAACACTGAAGCTTTCTTT. It is translated as CASSTDRGNTEAFF.

The chain couples TRBV6-5 to TRBJ1-6; D possibly corresponds to TRBD1 (6 bases). The V gene's germline CDR1 is MNHEY and CDR2 SVGAGI. This CDR3 is built from 13 residues. Trimming took off 8 bases at V and 10 bases at J, with 15 bases between the two ends. CDR3 protein: CASHPGGGSPLHF. The DNA for the CDR3 is TGTGCCAGCCATCCGGGGGGCGGCTCACCCCTCCACTTT.

The chain employs TRBV30 and TRBJ2-2; 8 bases line up with TRBD2. V lost 0 bases, J lost 0 bases, and 0 bases stayed unmatched. The CDR3 is 15 amino acids. CDR1 is GTSNPN, CDR2 SVGIG, per germline (reference sequence). The chain's CDR3 is CAWSVLAANTGELFF. The CDR3 DNA follows: TGTGCCTGGAGTGTACTAGCGGCGAACACCGGGGAGCTGTTTTTT.

CDR3: CASSTLAGAFNEQFF. Here the CDR3 DNA reads TGTGCCAGCTCTACACTAGCGGGGGCTTTCAATGAGCAGTTCTTC. The gene calls are TRBV18 and TRBJ2-1; 11 bases are shared with TRBD2. Trimming at V came to 6 bases and at J to 6 bases, leaving 7 bases not matched to a gene. The CDR3 is 15 amino acids. In germline, CDR1 is KGHSH, CDR2 LQKENI.

The gene calls are TRBV6-6 and TRBJ2-2; possibly TRBD1 for D (5 bases). There are 13 residues in the CDR3. The V end was cut by 2 bases, the J end by 5 bases, with 6 bases between. Germline CDR1 MNHNY, CDR2 SVGAGI (reference sequence). The CDR3 DNA follows: TGTGCCAGCAGTTACAGGGGAACCGGGGAGCTGTTTTTT. Translated, it gives CASSYRGTGELFF.

This clone was seen once. The chain couples TRBV5-1 to TRBJ2-7; 8 nucleotides agree with TRBD2. The CDR3 spans 13 residues. V was clipped by 3 bases and J by 4 bases; unmatched bases: 3. The V gene's germline CDR1 is SGHRS and CDR2 YFSETQ. Written as DNA, the CDR3 is TGCGCCAGCAGCTCCCGCGGGGGGTACGAGCAGTACTTC. Encoded protein: CASSSRGGYEQYF.